These 24 T cell receptor beta chains were sequenced from one sample in a study of T cells after yellow fever vaccination. TCRdb re-called the 5' RACE reads through MiXCR, storing one row per CDR3 protein. The data show about 340,000 distinct CDR3 sequences, around 13% seen once. The sample was CD4+ T cells sorted from PBMCs, taken 15 days after the yellow fever booster vaccination. These receptor sequences come from a man between 18 and 35 years old who received the YFV17D yellow fever vaccine.

The chain employs TRBV5-5 and TRBJ2-3, with D possibly TRBD2 on 6 matching bases. V was cut by 4 bases and J by 8 bases, with 11 bases left in between. The CDR3 contains 12 residues. Germline assignment: CDR1 SGHKS and CDR2 YYEKEE (reference sequence). The chain's CDR3 is CASSPGLFTQYF. DNA for the CDR3: TGTGCCAGCAGCCCGGGACTCTTTACGCAGTATTTT.

This clonotype occurred many times. CDR3 DNA sequence: TGCGCCAGCAGCCGCGCGGGGGACCCCACAGATACGCAGTATTTT. Translation: CASSRAGDPTDTQYF. The chain is built from TRBV4-3 and TRBJ2-3; 7 nucleotides agree with TRBD2. The trim removed 4 bases at V and 2 bases at J, leaving 6 bases unmatched. Germline CDR1 is LGHNA and CDR2 is YSLEER. This CDR3 is built from 15 residues.

This clonotype was recorded a few times. The chain carries TRBV4-1 and TRBJ2-2, with a weak D call TRBD2 (6 bases). CDR1 and CDR2 (germline): MGHRA, YSYEKL. This CDR3 region has 16 residues. Trimming removed 2 bases at V and 1 base at J, with 11 bases between. As DNA, the CDR3 is TGCGCCAGCAGCCAACAAGCGGGTGTGAACACCGGGGAGCTGTTTTTT. This translates into CASSQQAGVNTGELFF.

The gene calls are TRBV6-5 and TRBJ2-4, with 7 bases that match TRBD1. The junction had 4 bases not matched to a gene; V was cut back by 6 bases and J by 5 bases. This CDR3 is 13 amino acids long. Germline-derived CDR1 and CDR2 are MNHEY and SVGAGI. The CDR3 region has the DNA TGTGCCAGCAGCACCGGGACAGAAAACATTCAGTACTTC. As protein: CASSTGTENIQYF.

This clonotype was observed a few times. V is TRBV30 and J is TRBJ2-3, with D uncertain. Germline CDR1 is GTSNPN and CDR2 is SVGIG (reference sequence). V gave up 0 bases and J gave up 6 bases, with 7 bases separating them. The CDR3 covers 12 residues. The CDR3 loop reads CAWSVLRDTQYF. Here the CDR3 DNA reads TGTGCCTGGAGTGTATTACGTGATACGCAGTATTTT.

The chain carries TRBV11-2 and TRBJ1-5; D gene uncertain. Germline assignment: CDR1 SGHAT and CDR2 FQNNGV. V was shortened by 3 bases and J by 0 bases, with 9 bases between the two germline ends. The CDR3 has 15 amino acids. The CDR3 region has the DNA TGTGCCAGCAGCTTTACAGCGGGTAGCAATCAGCCCCAGCATTTT. Translated, it gives CASSFTAGSNQPQHF. The full variable domain, its missing parts supplied by reference TRBV11-2 and TRBJ1-5, is EAGVAQSPRYKIIEKRQSVAFWCNPISGHATLYWYQQILGQGPKLLIQFQNNGVVDDSQLPKDRFSAERLKGVDSTLKIQPAKLEDSAVYLCASSFTAGSNQPQHFGDGTRLSIL.

This clonotype was observed many times. This chain uses TRBV7-9 with TRBJ2-7, with a possible D match to TRBD1 (5 bases). CDR1 SEHNR and CDR2 FQNEAQ come from the germline V gene (reference sequence). The V end lost 3 bases, the J end lost 0 bases, and 12 bases lay between the germline ends. The CDR3 spans 15 residues. CDR3 sequence (DNA): TGTGCCAGCAGCTTGGACGACAGCTTCTCCTACGAGCAGTACTTC. It is translated as CASSLDDSFSYEQYF.

This clonotype has more than one count but fewer than ten. V is TRBV6-6 and J is TRBJ1-6, with D possibly TRBD1 on 5 matching bases. The germline CDR1 and CDR2 sequences are MNHNY and SVGAGI (reference sequence). The ends were cut back, 5 bases at V and 13 bases at J, with 9 bases in the middle. The CDR3 sequence is 11 residues long. DNA of the CDR3: TGTGCCAGCAGTGCCCCAGGGCCCCTCCACTTT. It specifies CASSAPGPLHF.

The table lists this clonotype with a few counts. The chain has TRBV4-3 and TRBJ2-5, with D perhaps matching TRBD1 (6 bases). Germline V CDR1 and CDR2: LGHNA, YSLEER. Trimming took off 4 bases at V and 9 bases at J, with 24 bases between the two ends. CDR3 length equals 16 residues. The CDR3 coding sequence is TGCGCCAGCAGCCTTCGACAGGAATACAAGAGAACCGCCCAGTACTTC. Translation gives CASSLRQEYKRTAQYF.

This clonotype was seen only a few times. V is TRBV6-1 and J is TRBJ2-7; tentative D call: TRBD2 (6 bases). This CDR3 is 14 amino acids long. The V end was cut by 7 bases, the J end by 6 bases, with 19 bases between. In germline, CDR1 is MNHNS, CDR2 SASEGT. CDR3 residues: CASISGLPRSEQYF. Written as DNA, the CDR3 is TGTGCCAGCATCTCGGGACTTCCTCGCTCCGAGCAGTACTTC.

J is TRBJ1-2 and V is TRBV7-9; no reliable D call. V lost 3 bases, J lost 2 bases, and 7 bases lay in between. The CDR3 sequence is 13 residues long. Germline CDR1 is SEHNR and CDR2 is FQNEAQ (reference sequence). The CDR3: CASSFTENYGYTF. DNA for the CDR3: TGTGCCAGCAGCTTTACAGAGAACTATGGCTACACCTTC.

The chain carries TRBV5-1 and TRBJ2-6, with TRBD1 matching over 8 bases. Per germline, CDR1 SGHRS and CDR2 YFSETQ. V was pared by 8 bases and J by 4 bases, with 8 bases of the junction left unmatched. The CDR3 extends over 15 amino acids. CDR3: CASGQGASGANVLTF. The DNA for the CDR3 is TGCGCCAGTGGACAGGGCGCGTCCGGGGCCAACGTCCTGACTTTC.

This clonotype was seen many times. V and J are TRBV12-3 or TRBV12-4 and TRBJ2-3; D is unclear. This CDR3 is 15 amino acids long. Trimming left V 6 bases short and J 1 base short, with 14 bases between. The CDR3 sequence: CASSPTSWGTDTQYF. In nucleotides, the CDR3 is TGTGCCAGCAGCCCAACATCATGGGGCACAGATACGCAGTATTTT.

This clonotype was observed a handful of times. The rearrangement joins TRBV12-3 or TRBV12-4 to TRBJ1-5, with 8 nucleotides matching TRBD1. The CDR3 is 15 residues long. V was pared by 4 bases and J by 5 bases, with 7 bases of the junction left unmatched. The CDR3 here is CASSSDRVGDQPQHF. As DNA, the CDR3 is TGTGCCAGCAGTTCGGACAGGGTAGGGGATCAGCCCCAGCATTTT.

About this clonotype itself: The junction and the germline gene differ at one end; a read error may be behind it. V gene TRBV7-7 combines with J gene TRBJ1-1; D is uncertain. The CDR3 has 13 residues. The germline gives CDR1 SSHAT, CDR2 FNYEAQ (reference sequence). The CDR3 protein is CASSSEVGTEAFF. The CDR3 DNA reads as TGTGCTAGCAGCTCAGAAGTGGGCACTGAAGCTTTCTTT.

The gene calls are TRBV5-1 and TRBJ2-2; 7 bases match TRBD2. This CDR3 has 15 amino acids. V dropped 5 bases and J dropped 6; count of bases not matched to a gene: 10. Germline lookup yields CDR1 SGHRS and CDR2 YFSETQ. The CDR3 nucleotides read TGCGCCAGCAGTCCGCTAGCGGATGGTGCCGGGGAGCTGTTTTTT. Translating it yields CASSPLADGAGELFF.

The rearrangement uses TRBV12-3 or TRBV12-4 and TRBJ2-7; no firm D call. V was clipped by 1 base and J by 0 bases, with 10 bases between them. The length of the CDR3 is 15 residues. CDR3 in DNA: TGTGCCAGCAGTTTAGTGGCAGGCAGCTCCTACGAGCAGTACTTC. It codes for CASSLVAGSSYEQYF.

This clonotype was detected a few times. The chain employs TRBV4-3 and TRBJ1-6; maybe TRBD1 (5 bases). The CDR3 totals 17 residues. Trimming cost V 0 bases and J 14 bases, with 23 bases left between them. The V gene's germline CDR1 is LGHNA and CDR2 YSLEER. In nucleotides, the CDR3 is TGCGCCAGCAGCCAAGATTTTACGGTTAAAGGGGCGAGCTCCCTCCACTTT. Translated, it gives CASSQDFTVKGASSLHF.

This clonotype was seen more than once but under ten times. The V call is TRBV5-4, the J call TRBJ2-1, with D unresolved. The CDR3 has 15 amino acids. V shed 4 bases and J shed 0 bases, with 11 bases lying between them. The germline V gene has CDR1 SGHNT and CDR2 YYREEE (reference sequence). As DNA, the CDR3 is TGTGCCAGCAGCCGAGAAATCCGCTCCTACAATGAGCAGTTCTTC. Its translation: CASSREIRSYNEQFF.

About this clonotype: The junction does not match germline at one end; this may be a read error. The chain joins TRBV18 to TRBJ1-1; perhaps TRBD1 as D (5 bases). Germline-derived CDR1 and CDR2 are KGHSH and LQKENI. The CDR3 extends over 17 amino acids. The CDR3 here is CASSPPGGGTLNTEAFF. CDR3 DNA: TGTGCCAGCTCACCACCGGGAGGAGGGACCCTGAATACTGAAGCTTTCTTT.

The chain couples TRBV4-1 to TRBJ2-7; either TRBD1 or TRBD2 may supply D (5 bases each). This CDR3 comprises 15 residues. The V end was cut by 3 bases, the J end by 3 bases, with 15 bases between. Germline lookup yields CDR1 MGHRA and CDR2 YSYEKL. In DNA, the CDR3 is TGCGCCAGCAGCCACATGAGAGGGCAGGGCTACGAGCAGTACTTC. Its translation is CASSHMRGQGYEQYF.

The chain combines TRBV27 with TRBJ1-2; D is perhaps TRBD1 (5 bases). The CDR3 consists of 14 residues. The germline CDR1 and CDR2 sequences are MNHEY and SMNVEV (reference sequence). Trimming took off 7 bases at V and 2 bases at J, with 14 bases between the two ends. CDR3 sequence (DNA): TGTGCCAGCACCCCTCTTTGGGGGAACTATGGCTACACCTTC. Translation gives CASTPLWGNYGYTF.

The rearrangement uses TRBV6-6 and TRBJ2-2; 7 positions match TRBD1. Germline V gene sequence: CDR1 MNHNY, CDR2 SVGAGI (reference sequence). V gave up 5 bases and J gave up 4 bases; unmatched junction bases: 4. The CDR3 is 14 amino acids. The DNA for the CDR3 is TGTGCCAGCAGTCGGGACAGTCGCACCGGGGAGCTGTTTTTT. This gives the protein CASSRDSRTGELFF.

The table lists this clonotype with many counts. The chain uses TRBV4-1 and TRBJ1-5, with 8 bases fitting TRBD1. The CDR3 runs 15 residues. The junction had 9 bases not matched to a gene; V was cut back by 4 bases and J by 7 bases. Germline assignment: CDR1 MGHRA and CDR2 YSYEKL. The CDR3 protein is CASSPTGGRNQPQHF. The CDR3 coding sequence is TGCGCCAGCAGCCCCACAGGGGGAAGGAACCAGCCCCAGCATTTT.